This paragraph reports one T cell receptor (beta chain). This sample was included in a study of blood T cell repertoires in COVID-19. Study-wide background: Acute-phase and convalescent COVID-19 samples originated in the United States, Italy and Spain. From T cells, B-cell-depleted T cells, or PBMCs came the material, which was cDNA or gDNA.

Per the authors' pipeline: Counts of nucleated cells, estimated from reference gene primer amplification, were obtained. Generated by immunoSEQ multiplex PCR, the TCRdb table keeps only in-frame clones and is missing some. That table gives V, J and clone size, and the DNA gave D and trimming. The data hold under 95,000 clones, with approximately 87% observed a single time. The TCR sequence derives from a human donor in a cohort sampled during active COVID-19. The sequencing input was peripheral blood.

The CDR3 loop reads CASSLVGGALTDTQYF. In nucleotides, the CDR3 is TGTGCCAGCAGCTTGGTTGGAGGGGCCCTCACAGATACGCAGTATTTT. This rearrangement joins TRBV5-6 to TRBJ2-3; possible D gene TRBD2, 6 bases. With 0 bases removed from V and 2 bases from J, the gap between germline ends came to 13 bases. Germline CDR1 and CDR2: SGHDT and YYEEEE. The CDR3 runs 16 residues.